Listed below are T cell receptor beta chains from one sample, sequenced in a study of post-analysis software for immune sequencing data. TCRdb processed the PCR reads anew with MiXCR; each CDR3 protein has one entry. The sample shows 650,000 to 850,000 distinct CDR3 sequences, around 53% of them seen only once. Sequencing was performed on blood. Source of these receptors: a girl aged 10 to 17 with multiple sclerosis. Both conserved end residues are part of each CDR3. Each record gives: D gene, clone size, J gene, V gene, CDR3 protein, CDR3 DNA. The D gene is left open where the match is weak. Not every row has a clone size; where given, it reads once, few, many or a size class.

TRBD1 NA TRBJ2-6 TRBV15 CATSGRQRQGFGANVLTF TGTGCCACCAGCGGACGGCAGAGACAGGGGTTTGGGGCCAACGTCCTGACTTTC
NA NA TRBJ1-6 TRBV7-6 CASSLEWERGSYNSPLHF TGTGCCAGCAGCTTAGAATGGGAAAGAGGCTCCTATAATTCACCCCTCCACTTT
TRBD1 NA TRBJ1-2 TRBV20-1 CSARDQRTGYNYGYTF TGCAGTGCTAGAGATCAACGGACAGGATATAACTATGGCTACACCTTC
TRBD2 NA TRBJ2-1 TRBV27 CASSLAGEPPNEQFF TGTGCCAGCAGTTTAGCGGGAGAGCCCCCGAATGAGCAGTTCTTC
TRBD2 few TRBJ2-7 TRBV10-3 CAISEGTSGLLDHHEQYF TGTGCCATCAGTGAGGGGACTAGCGGGCTCCTCGACCACCACGAGCAGTACTTC
TRBD1 NA TRBJ2-7 TRBV14 CASSQGTGSVYEQYF TGTGCCAGCAGCCAAGGGACAGGATCTGTCTACGAGCAGTACTTC
NA NA TRBJ2-7 TRBV20-1 CSARARGSYNEQYF TGCAGTGCTAGAGCCCGGGGGAGCTATAACGAGCAGTACTTC
TRBD2 NA TRBJ2-1 TRBV6-1 CASSGSGGASNEQFF TGTGCTAGCAGTGGGAGCGGGGGGGCGTCAAATGAGCAGTTCTTC
NA few TRBJ2-4 TRBV7-8 CASSQSRGQPFILQYF TGTGCCAGCAGCCAAAGCCGAGGACAGCCCTTTATTCTTCAGTACTTC
NA few TRBJ2-1 TRBV20-1 CSARSMGTEQFF TGCAGTGCTAGATCAATGGGAACTGAGCAGTTCTTC
TRBD2 NA TRBJ2-5 TRBV27 CASSFEGGPPETQYF TGTGCCAGCAGTTTTGAGGGAGGGCCCCCTGAGACCCAGTACTTC
TRBD1 NA TRBJ2-1 TRBV5-1 CASSFRQGYSYNEQFF TGCGCCAGCAGCTTCAGACAGGGCTACTCCTACAATGAGCAGTTCTTC
TRBD1 few TRBJ2-5 TRBV6-5 CASSNRDRARQETQYF TGTGCCAGCAGCAACCGTGACAGGGCACGCCAAGAGACCCAGTACTTC
TRBD2 NA TRBJ2-3 TRBV5-1 CASSTGTSGGSTDTQYF TGCGCCAGCAGCACCGGGACTAGCGGGGGGAGCACAGATACGCAGTATTTT
NA NA TRBJ2-1 TRBV12-3/TRBV12-4 CASSLGGTRYNEQFF TGTGCCAGCAGTTTAGGGGGAACGCGCTACAATGAGCAGTTCTTC
TRBD2 NA TRBJ2-1 TRBV20-1 CSASPLADPFNEQFF TGCAGTGCTAGTCCCCTAGCGGACCCCTTCAATGAGCAGTTCTTC
TRBD2 NA TRBJ2-7 TRBV4-1 CASSPRTGGALYEQYF TGCGCCAGCAGCCCACGAACCGGGGGGGCCCTCTACGAGCAGTACTTC
NA few TRBJ2-7 TRBV5-1 CASSRQRLRDEQYF TGCGCCAGCAGCAGACAGCGCCTCAGGGACGAGCAGTACTTC
NA NA TRBJ2-7 TRBV20-1 CSASFGRGEGTQYEQYF TGCAGTGCTAGTTTCGGAAGGGGTGAGGGGACCCAATACGAGCAGTACTTC
NA NA TRBJ1-2 TRBV29-1 CSVARTPSPNYGYTF TGCAGCGTTGCCCGGACGCCGTCTCCTAACTATGGCTACACCTTC
NA NA TRBJ1-2 TRBV6-1 CASSDPYRDPSVGYTF TGTGCCAGCAGTGATCCCTACAGGGACCCTAGTGTTGGCTACACCTTC
TRBD1 few TRBJ1-6 TRBV12-3/TRBV12-4 CASSLTGGNSPLHF TGTGCCAGCAGTCTGACAGGGGGTAATTCACCCCTCCACTTT
NA NA TRBJ2-1 TRBV20-1 CSARGRNYNEQFF TGCAGTGCTAGGGGGCGGAACTACAATGAGCAGTTCTTC
TRBD1 few TRBJ1-2 TRBV29-1 CSVQTGSNGYTF TGCAGCGTTCAGACAGGGTCGAATGGCTACACCTTC
TRBD1 NA TRBJ2-7 TRBV7-9 CASSRGQRSYEQYF TGTGCCAGCAGCCGGGGACAGCGCTCCTACGAGCAGTACTTC
NA few TRBJ1-2 TRBV20-1 CSARVLNYGYTF TGCAGTGCTAGAGTGCTCAACTATGGCTACACCTTC
NA NA TRBJ2-4 TRBV6-5 CVSSYSMRSLLVKNIQYF TGTGTCAGCAGTTACTCGATGAGGAGCCTGCTAGTCAAAAACATTCAGTACTTC
NA NA TRBJ1-1 TRBV4-2 CASSQDLAGEAFF TGTGCCAGCAGCCAAGATCTTGCGGGTGAAGCTTTCTTT
TRBD1 NA TRBJ2-6 TRBV5-6 CASSPRTGFFAGANVLTF TGTGCCAGCAGCCCTCGGACAGGATTCTTTGCTGGGGCCAACGTCCTGACTTTC
NA NA TRBJ2-7 TRBV12-5 CASGLEQGAYEQYF TGTGCTAGTGGTCTGGAACAGGGTGCTTACGAGCAGTACTTC
TRBD1 NA TRBJ2-1 TRBV20-1 CSARQWTGYEQFF TGCAGTGCTAGACAGTGGACAGGGTACGAGCAGTTCTTC
NA few TRBJ1-2 TRBV29-1 CSVIQGGYGYTF TGCAGCGTAATACAGGGAGGCTATGGCTACACCTTC
NA NA TRBJ2-5 TRBV20-1 CSARMVETQYF TGCAGTGCTAGAATGGTAGAGACCCAGTACTTC
TRBD2 NA TRBJ2-7 TRBV11-2 CASSSTSGNPFWAYEQYF TGTGCCAGCAGCTCGACTAGCGGCAATCCCTTTTGGGCCTACGAGCAGTACTTC
NA NA TRBJ2-1 TRBV12-3/TRBV12-4 CASTNGPGNEQFF TGTGCCAGCACAAATGGACCTGGCAATGAGCAGTTCTTC
NA few TRBJ2-5 TRBV20-1 CSAGGPRGYF TGCAGTGCTGGGGGCCCCCGGGGGTACTTC
NA NA TRBJ2-7 TRBV6-5 CASQPDTATYEQYF TGTGCCAGCCAACCGGACACAGCGACTTACGAGCAGTACTTC
TRBD1 once TRBJ1-1 TRBV20-1 CSARVTGGNTEAFF TGCAGTGCTAGAGTGACAGGGGGGAACACTGAAGCTTTCTTT
TRBD1 NA TRBJ2-1 TRBV29-1 CSVAHLTGGNEQFF TGCAGCGTTGCCCACCTGACAGGGGGCAATGAGCAGTTCTTC
TRBD2 NA TRBJ2-2 TRBV20-1 CSAPSSSGSPTGELFF TGCAGTGCACCATCGTCTAGCGGGAGCCCGACCGGGGAGCTGTTTTTT
NA few TRBJ2-3 TRBV9 CVSSVRPSAADTQYF TGTGTCAGCAGCGTACGCCCTAGCGCCGCAGATACGCAGTATTTT
TRBD1 NA TRBJ2-1 TRBV15 CATSSPGGTGAVNEQFF TGTGCCACCAGCAGTCCAGGGGGGACAGGGGCGGTCAATGAGCAGTTCTTC
NA NA TRBJ1-2 TRBV7-9 CASSLEVGTANYGYTF TGTGCCAGCAGCTTAGAGGTCGGAACAGCTAACTATGGCTACACCTTC
TRBD2 NA TRBJ2-3 TRBV18 CASSPGTSGLDTQYF TGTGCCAGCTCACCTGGGACTAGCGGGCTGGATACGCAGTATTTT
TRBD2 NA TRBJ2-5 TRBV7-6 CASSPKLTSGRIDEQYF TGTGCCAGCAGCCCGAAGCTGACTAGCGGGAGGATCGATGAGCAGTACTTC
NA few TRBJ1-2 TRBV12-3/TRBV12-4 CASSPGTGYTF TGTGCCAGCAGTCCGGGGACTGGCTACACCTTC
TRBD1 few TRBJ1-2 TRBV6-6 CASRTPPRTGKDYGYTF TGTGCCAGCAGGACACCCCCTCGGACAGGGAAAGACTATGGCTACACCTTC
NA NA TRBJ1-1 TRBV29-1 CSVHYAEAFF TGCAGCGTCCACTACGCTGAAGCTTTCTTT
NA NA TRBJ2-1 TRBV5-5 CASSLGPHNEQFF TGTGCCAGCAGCTTGGGACCCCACAATGAGCAGTTCTTC
TRBD2 NA TRBJ2-1 TRBV20-1 CSARVGTSGSGGSYNEQFF TGCAGTGCTAGAGTTGGGACTAGCGGGAGTGGAGGTTCCTACAATGAGCAGTTCTTC
NA NA TRBJ2-7 TRBV20-1 CSGGPQGDEQYF TGCAGTGGGGGACCACAGGGAGACGAGCAGTACTTC
NA few TRBJ2-7 TRBV6-5 CASRSGTFTYEQYF TGTGCCAGCAGATCCGGGACATTCACCTACGAGCAGTACTTC
NA NA TRBJ2-7 TRBV20-1 CSARDRVLYEQYF TGCAGTGCTAGAGACAGAGTTCTATACGAGCAGTACTTC
NA NA TRBJ1-2 TRBV7-3 CASSPNAREGYGYTF TGTGCCAGCAGCCCCAATGCTAGGGAGGGCTATGGCTACACCTTC
NA few TRBJ2-3 TRBV12-5 CASGLAFGSTDTQYF TGTGCTAGTGGTCTCGCTTTTGGGAGCACAGATACGCAGTATTTT
TRBD2 few TRBJ2-3 TRBV6-4 CASSEAGKDTQYF TGTGCCAGCAGTGAAGCGGGGAAAGATACGCAGTATTTT
NA NA TRBJ1-1 TRBV6-5 CASHDLGGNTEAFF TGTGCCAGCCACGACTTAGGAGGGAACACTGAAGCTTTCTTT